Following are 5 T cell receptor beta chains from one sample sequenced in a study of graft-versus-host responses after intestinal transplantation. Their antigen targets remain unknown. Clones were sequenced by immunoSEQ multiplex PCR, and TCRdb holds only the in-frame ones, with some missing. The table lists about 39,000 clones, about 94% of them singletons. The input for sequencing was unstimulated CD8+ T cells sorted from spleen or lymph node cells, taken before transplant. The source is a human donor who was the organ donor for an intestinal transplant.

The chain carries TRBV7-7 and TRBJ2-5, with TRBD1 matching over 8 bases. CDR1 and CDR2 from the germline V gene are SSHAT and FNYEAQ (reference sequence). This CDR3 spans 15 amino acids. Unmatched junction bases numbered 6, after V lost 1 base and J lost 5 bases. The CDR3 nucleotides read TGTGCCAGCAGCTTAGGAGACAGGGGATCGGAGACCCAGTACTTC. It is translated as CASSLGDRGSETQYF.

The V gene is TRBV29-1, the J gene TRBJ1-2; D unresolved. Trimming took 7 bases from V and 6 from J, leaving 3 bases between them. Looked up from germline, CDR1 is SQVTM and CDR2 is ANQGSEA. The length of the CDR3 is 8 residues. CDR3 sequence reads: CSADGYTF. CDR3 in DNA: TGCAGCGCAGATGGCTACACCTTC.

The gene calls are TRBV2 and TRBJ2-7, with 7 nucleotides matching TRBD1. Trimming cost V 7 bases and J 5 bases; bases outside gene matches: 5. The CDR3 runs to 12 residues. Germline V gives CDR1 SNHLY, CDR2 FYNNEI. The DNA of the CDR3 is TGTGCCAGCAAGGGGGCCCCCCACGAGCAGTACTTC. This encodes CASKGAPHEQYF.

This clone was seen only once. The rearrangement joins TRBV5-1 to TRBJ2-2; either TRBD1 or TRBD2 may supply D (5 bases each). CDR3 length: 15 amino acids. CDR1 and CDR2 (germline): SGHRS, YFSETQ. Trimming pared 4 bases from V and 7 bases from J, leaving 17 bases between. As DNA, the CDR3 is TGCGCCAGCAGCCCCACGGGGAGTCAGGGCGGGGAGCTGTTTTTT. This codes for CASSPTGSQGGELFF.

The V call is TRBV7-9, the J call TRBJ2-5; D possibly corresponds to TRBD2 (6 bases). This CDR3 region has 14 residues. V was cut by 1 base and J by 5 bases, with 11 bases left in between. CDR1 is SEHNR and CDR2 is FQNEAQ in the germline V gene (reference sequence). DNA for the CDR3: TGTGCCAGCAGCTTAGATCGGGAGCGGGAGACCCAGTACTTC. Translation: CASSLDRERETQYF.